One and the same sample provided the 19 T cell receptor beta chains below, sequenced in a study of blood T cell repertoires in COVID-19. Profiled with immunoSEQ multiplex PCR; TCRdb holds only in-frame clones, not every one. The sample shows under 250,000 clones, 80% to 90% of them seen only once. The sequenced sample was PBMCs or T cells enriched from blood (not recorded which). These receptors were taken from a woman between 18 and 29 years old in a cohort exposed to, infected with or recovered from COVID-19 (not recorded which).

The rearrangement links TRBV7-8 to TRBJ1-2, with TRBD1 matching 7 bases. The CDR3 runs to 14 residues. Losses at the gene ends were 0 bases for V and 9 bases for J; bases not matched to a gene: 7. Germline CDR1 is SGHVS and CDR2 is FQNEAQ. CDR3: CASSLAGGFYSYTF. As DNA, the CDR3 is TGTGCCAGCAGCTTAGCAGGGGGCTTTTATAGCTACACCTTC.

The chain combines TRBV18 with TRBJ1-1; TRBD1 agrees at 7 bases. V trimming: 6 bases; J trimming: 7 bases; junction bases outside the gene matches: 11. CDR1 and CDR2 from the germline V gene are KGHSH and LQKENI. This CDR3 has 14 residues. CDR3 DNA sequence: TGTGCCAGCTCCTCGACAGGGTATGAAGGTGAAGCTTTCTTT. It is translated as CASSSTGYEGEAFF.

The gene calls are TRBV6-1 and TRBJ1-1, with no clear D. Germline CDR1 MNHNS, CDR2 SASEGT. CDR3 length: 17 residues. Trimming removed 2 bases from V and 8 bases from J, with 24 bases in between. CDR3 amino acids: CASSEPAGGRGSLEAFF. In DNA form, the CDR3 reads TGTGCCAGCAGTGAACCGGCTGGAGGGAGAGGCTCGCTGGAAGCTTTCTTT.

Turning to this clone: Other DNA sequences within the sample encode an identical CDR3. J is TRBJ2-1 and V is TRBV7-2; 8 bases agree with TRBD2. Per the germline V gene, CDR1 is SGHTA and CDR2 is FQGNSA. Losses at the gene ends were 5 bases for V and 2 bases for J; bases not matched to a gene: 5. CDR3 length: 15 amino acids. The CDR3 spells CASSPLAGAYNEQFF. As DNA, the CDR3 is TGTGCCAGCAGCCCTCTAGCGGGCGCCTACAATGAGCAGTTCTTC.

This sequence joins TRBV6-6 and TRBJ1-3, with 8 bases lining up with TRBD1. The length of the CDR3 is 14 residues. J gave up 3 bases and V 7 bases, and 5 bases lay outside the gene matches. Germline loops: CDR1 MNHNY, CDR2 SVGAGI (reference sequence). CDR3 sequence (DNA): TGTGCCAGCAACCCGACAGGGGATGGAAACACCATATATTTT. Amino acid sequence: CASNPTGDGNTIYF.

J is TRBJ1-2 and V is TRBV6-5, with 8 bases aligning to TRBD1. J was trimmed by 4 bases and V by 6 bases; bases with no gene match: 7. This CDR3 is built from 14 residues. CDR1 and CDR2 from the germline V gene are MNHEY and SVGAGI. CDR3 loop: CASRVDRGGYGYTF. The CDR3 region has the DNA TGTGCCAGCAGGGTCGACAGGGGTGGCTATGGCTACACCTTC.

The genes are TRBV7-9 and TRBJ2-5, with TRBD1 matching over 7 bases. The CDR3 contains 13 residues. In germline, CDR1 is SEHNR, CDR2 FQNEAQ (reference sequence). The CDR3 DNA reads TGTGCAGACAGGGTCCAGGGGCAAGAGACCCAGTACTTC. This sequence encodes CADRVQGQETQYF.

The rearrangement uses TRBV11-3 and TRBJ1-3; TRBD1 is a possible D gene (5 bases). The CDR3 consists of 17 residues. Germline assignment: CDR1 SGHNT and CDR2 YENEEA. Trimming took off 5 bases at V and 0 bases at J, with 17 bases between the two ends. CDR3 DNA sequence: TGTGCCAGCAGCCCTACACCCGGCAGGGACTCTGGAAACACCATATATTTT. As protein: CASSPTPGRDSGNTIYF.

The chain has TRBV5-1 and TRBJ1-1; 7 bases line up with TRBD1. This CDR3 is 14 amino acids long. Germline loops: CDR1 SGHRS, CDR2 YFSETQ. The V gene end was trimmed by 4 bases and the J gene end by 2 bases; junction bases not matched to a gene: 5. The CDR3 region has the DNA TGCGCCAGCAGCCGCGGGACAGAAAACACTGAAGCTTTCTTT. This encodes CASSRGTENTEAFF.

The V gene is TRBV7-9, the J gene TRBJ1-1, with a possible D match to TRBD1 (5 bases). Germline values: CDR1 SEHNR, CDR2 FQNEAQ (reference sequence). V was pared by 2 bases and J by 4 bases, with 8 bases between. This CDR3 comprises 13 residues. DNA of the CDR3: TGTGCCAGCAGCTTAAGGGGAGGCACTGAAGCTTTCTTT. Translating gives CASSLRGGTEAFF.

The chain couples TRBV18 to TRBJ1-1; 7 bases match TRBD1. V dropped 0 bases and J dropped 4; count of bases not matched to a gene: 2. Germline CDR1 and CDR2: KGHSH and LQKENI. The CDR3 has 14 residues. Here the CDR3 DNA reads TGTGCCAGCTCACCACCTGACAGGGCCACTGAAGCTTTCTTT. This codes for CASSPPDRATEAFF.

The chain carries TRBV2 and TRBJ2-1; 9 nucleotides line up with TRBD2. The CDR3 sequence is 18 residues long. Germline V lookup: CDR1 SNHLY, CDR2 FYNNEI. With 2 bases clipped from V and 9 bases from J, the junction kept 17 bases outside the gene matches. CDR3 coding DNA: TGTGCCAGCAGTGAACCCCGCTTCTTCGCGGGGGGGAACACTGAGCAGTTCTTC. Protein: CASSEPRFFAGGNTEQFF.

V gene TRBV13 combines with J gene TRBJ1-1; 7 bases match TRBD1. The germline V gene has CDR1 PRHDT and CDR2 FYEKMQ (reference sequence). V lost 8 bases, J lost 0 bases, and 6 bases stayed unmatched. The CDR3 is made up of 14 amino acids. CDR3 protein: CASGPGGLNTEAFF. The CDR3 coding sequence is TGTGCCAGCGGCCCAGGGGGGTTGAACACTGAAGCTTTCTTT.

The V and J genes are TRBV10-3 and TRBJ2-7, with 9 bases identical to TRBD1. J lost 6 bases, V lost 4 bases, and 1 base had no gene match. This CDR3 comprises 12 residues. Germline V gene sequence: CDR1 ENHRY, CDR2 SYGVKD. The CDR3 DNA is TGTGCCATCAGTGGGACAGGGGTCGAGCAGTACTTC. This encodes CAISGTGVEQYF.

This clone was recorded only once. V and J are TRBV3-1 (or the pseudogene TRBV3-2) and TRBJ1-1; 12 bases fit TRBD1. The junction had 12 bases not matched to a gene; V was cut back by 4 bases and J by 3 bases. The CDR3 spans 18 residues. Germline assignment: CDR1 LGHDT and CDR2 YNNKEL (reference sequence). In DNA, the CDR3 is TGTGCCAGCAGCCCGTCCCGGGACAGGGGGCGAGGCTACACTGAAGCTTTCTTT. Translation gives CASSPSRDRGRGYTEAFF.

This rearrangement joins TRBV19 to TRBJ1-3, with D unclear. The CDR3 consists of 16 residues. Germline lookup yields CDR1 LNHDA and CDR2 SQIVND (reference sequence). V was clipped by 10 bases and J by 0 bases, with 19 bases between them. Here the CDR3 DNA reads TGTGCCACCAGAGATCGGGGTCTGAGCTCTGGAAACACCATATATTTT. Amino acids: CATRDRGLSSGNTIYF.

The V call is TRBV19, the J call TRBJ2-7, with TRBD1 matching over 7 bases. CDR3 length: 14 residues. V was pared by 5 bases and J by 2 bases, with 6 bases of the junction left unmatched. Germline V gene sequence: CDR1 LNHDA, CDR2 SQIVND (reference sequence). CDR3 DNA sequence: TGTGCCAGTAGTTTACCGGGACAGCCCTACGAGCAGTACTTC. Translating gives CASSLPGQPYEQYF. The variable domain in full, with the rest retrieved from reference TRBV19 and TRBJ2-7, is DGGITQSPKYLFRKEGQNVTLSCEQNLNHDAMYWYRQDPGQGLRLIYYSQIVNDFQKGDIAEGYSVSREKKESFPLTVTSAQKNPTAFYLCASSLPGQPYEQYFGPGTRLTVT.

This chain connects TRBV5-1 to TRBJ1-4; D is possibly TRBD1 (6 bases). CDR3 length equals 15 residues. V was cut by 4 bases and J by 1 base, with 11 bases left in between. CDR1 and CDR2 from the germline V gene are SGHRS and YFSETQ. CDR3 in DNA: TGCGCCAGCAGCCTTTCACAGGGAACTAATGAAAAACTGTTTTTT. Amino acids: CASSLSQGTNEKLFF.

The rearrangement joins TRBV20-1 to TRBJ2-1; TRBD1 agrees at 8 bases. The germline V gene has CDR1 DFQATT and CDR2 SNEGSKA (reference sequence). There are 18 residues in the CDR3. Unmatched junction bases numbered 13, after V lost 3 bases and J lost 0 bases. The CDR3 protein is CSASRDRSTRRSYNEQFF. The CDR3 bases are TGCAGTGCTAGTCGGGACAGGTCGACTCGGCGCTCCTACAATGAGCAGTTCTTC.